This passage covers 29 T cell receptor beta chains from one sample sequenced in a study of blood T cell repertoires in COVID-19. Sequencing was performed with immunoSEQ multiplex PCR; in TCRdb, only in-frame clones are kept and a portion is missing. Of about 370,000 clones in the sample, around 92% were seen once. Sequencing input: peripheral blood. The origin of the receptors is a woman aged 25-40 years with COVID-19, enrolled during active disease.

The chain links TRBV6-1 to TRBJ1-4, with TRBD1 identical over 8 bases. The trim removed 2 bases at V and 0 bases at J, leaving 17 bases unmatched. Germline loops: CDR1 MNHNS, CDR2 SASEGT. This CDR3 comprises 21 residues. The chain's CDR3 is CASSEMFPRDRTSATNEKLFF. The CDR3 DNA reads TGTGCCAGCAGTGAAATGTTCCCTCGGGACAGGACATCTGCAACTAATGAAAAACTGTTTTTT.

About this clone itself: In the same sample, other DNA sequences code for this CDR3. The chain uses TRBV3-1 (or the pseudogene TRBV3-2) and TRBJ2-1; the match to TRBD2 covers 9 bases. Germline loops: CDR1 LGHDT, CDR2 YNNKEL (reference sequence). The CDR3 consists of 15 residues. After removal of 4 bases from V and 2 bases from J, the junction contained 3 bases not matched to a gene. In DNA form, the CDR3 reads TGTGCCAGCAGCCGATTAGCGGGAGCCTACAATGAGCAGTTCTTC. This sequence encodes CASSRLAGAYNEQFF.

V usage is TRBV12-3 or TRBV12-4 and J usage is TRBJ1-2, with D perhaps TRBD1 (5 bases). V was shortened by 2 bases and J by 5 bases, with 9 bases between the two germline ends. The CDR3 loop spans 13 amino acids. Written as DNA, the CDR3 is TGTGCCAGCAGTTTACGACAGATATATGGCTACACCTTC. Translation: CASSLRQIYGYTF.

This sequence joins TRBV12-5 and TRBJ2-4; 10 bases match TRBD1. This CDR3 spans 16 amino acids. The V gene end was trimmed by 1 base and the J gene end by 1 base; junction bases not matched to a gene: 1. Germline CDR1 LGHNT, CDR2 FRNRAP. The CDR3 protein is CASGLAGQGAKNIQYF. In DNA, the CDR3 is TGTGCTAGTGGTTTGGCGGGACAGGGGGCCAAAAACATTCAGTACTTC.

V and J are TRBV10-3 and TRBJ2-7; 8 nucleotides match TRBD1. The J segment lost 5 bases and the V segment lost 11 bases, leaving 23 bases of the junction unmatched. The germline CDR1 and CDR2 sequences are ENHRY and SYGVKD. This CDR3 has 17 residues. The CDR3, as DNA: TGTGCCGCCTCGCCCGTAAAGACAGGGGTAGATTGGGACGAGCAGTACTTC. This sequence encodes CAASPVKTGVDWDEQYF.

The chain carries TRBV11-3 and TRBJ1-4; 9 bases line up with TRBD1. Germline V gene sequence: CDR1 SGHNT, CDR2 YENEEA. This CDR3 has 17 residues. V was clipped by 3 bases and J by 8 bases; unmatched bases: 13. CDR3: CASSFGTGRASEEKLFF. The CDR3 DNA is TGTGCCAGCAGCTTCGGGACAGGGAGAGCGTCGGAGGAAAAACTGTTTTTT.

The V gene is TRBV28, the J gene TRBJ2-7; a weak D match, TRBD1 (6 bases). Per germline, CDR1 MDHEN and CDR2 SYDVKM. The CDR3 length is 16 residues. V shed 6 bases and J shed 2 bases, with 20 bases lying between them. The CDR3 sequence: CASSPIWTARTYEQYF. The CDR3 nucleotides read TGTGCCAGCAGCCCGATTTGGACAGCCAGAACCTACGAGCAGTACTTC.

V gene TRBV4-3 combines with J gene TRBJ2-1, with D perhaps TRBD2 (5 bases). This CDR3 contains 15 residues. With 3 bases removed from V and 8 bases from J, the gap between germline ends came to 17 bases. The germline CDR1 and CDR2 sequences are LGHNA and YSLEER. CDR3 region: CASSQRERRVDEQFF. The CDR3 coding sequence is TGCGCCAGCAGCCAGAGAGAAAGGCGGGTGGATGAGCAGTTCTTC.

The chain links TRBV5-5 to TRBJ2-5; D unclear. The CDR3 has 15 amino acids. In germline, CDR1 is SGHKS, CDR2 YYEKEE (reference sequence). Trimming removed 2 bases from V and 1 base from J, with 12 bases in between. CDR3 nucleotide sequence: TGTGCCAGCAGCTTCCGGGTAGGAGCCCAAGAGACCCAGTACTTC. Encoded protein: CASSFRVGAQETQYF.

This clone was seen a single time. V is TRBV2 and J is TRBJ1-2; TRBD1 matches at 7 bases. The CDR3 is 14 residues long. The ends lost 7 bases at V and 2 bases at J; junction bases unmatched: 7. Germline CDR1 SNHLY, CDR2 FYNNEI. Here the CDR3 reads CASNTLQGNYGYTF. The CDR3 nucleotides read TGTGCCAGCAATACTTTACAGGGGAACTATGGCTACACCTTC.

The chain's CDR3 is CASSPPGGPYEQFF. For the CDR3, the DNA is TGTGCCAGCAGCCCCCCCGGAGGGCCGTATGAGCAGTTCTTC. This chain uses TRBV7-9 with TRBJ2-1, with D perhaps matching TRBD2 (6 bases). V lost 5 bases and J 8 bases, leaving 16 bases between the germline ends. The germline CDR1 and CDR2 sequences are SEHNR and FQNEAQ (reference sequence). The CDR3 runs 14 residues.

The table lists this clone with a count of one. This rearrangement joins TRBV28 to TRBJ1-3, with 9 positions matching TRBD1. The ends lost 5 bases at V and 4 bases at J; junction bases unmatched: 9. The germline V gene encodes CDR1 MDHEN and CDR2 SYDVKM. The CDR3 is made up of 16 amino acids. CDR3 amino acids: CASSPGQGTLGNTIYF. DNA of the CDR3: TGTGCCAGCAGTCCCGGACAGGGGACACTCGGAAACACCATATATTTT.

The chain is built from TRBV21-1 and TRBJ2-7; the table's TRBD1 call for D was not verified on the DNA. TRBV21-1 is tagged as a pseudogene. The CDR3 extends over 15 amino acids. CDR3 region: CASSKVKDSSYEQYF. In DNA, the CDR3 is TGTGCCAGCAGCAAAGTTAAAGACAGCAGCTACGAGCAGTACTTC.

V and J are TRBV7-2 and TRBJ2-3, with 12 positions matching TRBD2. V gave up 3 bases and J gave up 6 bases; unmatched junction bases: 1. The germline V gene has CDR1 SGHTA and CDR2 FQGNSA. This CDR3 has 14 amino acids. CDR3 sequence reads: CASSFTSGRDTQYF. In DNA form, the CDR3 reads TGTGCCAGCAGCTTTACTAGCGGGAGGGATACGCAGTATTTT.

This clone is a singleton in its sample. V and J are TRBV6-2 or TRBV6-3 and TRBJ2-1, with 11 bases identical to TRBD2. The germline V gene has CDR1 MNHEY and CDR2 SVGEGT. This CDR3 region has 15 residues. J lost 4 bases, V lost 3 bases, and 2 bases had no gene match. In nucleotides, the CDR3 is TGTGCCAGCAGTTATAGCGGGGGGGGGTACAATGAGCAGTTCTTC. Protein: CASSYSGGGYNEQFF.

The chain uses TRBV6-5 and TRBJ2-7, with a possible D match to TRBD1 (5 bases). The germline V gene has CDR1 MNHEY and CDR2 SVGAGI. Trimming left V 6 bases short and J 2 bases short, with 14 bases between. The CDR3 extends over 14 amino acids. In DNA, the CDR3 is TGTGCCAGCAGGGGGCCCACCACTCCCTACGAGCAGTACGTC. Translated: CASRGPTTPYEQYV.

This clone occurred once. This rearrangement joins TRBV24-1 to TRBJ2-2; 8 bases align to TRBD2. The germline V gene encodes CDR1 KGHDR and CDR2 SFDVKD. This CDR3 comprises 17 residues. V dropped 4 bases and J dropped 2; count of bases not matched to a gene: 8. The CDR3 spells CATSDPGRGVNTGELFF. In nucleotides, the CDR3 is TGTGCCACCAGTGACCCCGGGAGGGGGGTTAACACCGGGGAGCTGTTTTTT.

The V gene is TRBV7-8, the J gene TRBJ2-1; the match to TRBD2 covers 8 bases. Trimming cost V 1 base and J 3 bases; bases outside gene matches: 11. The CDR3 is made up of 18 amino acids. CDR1 is SGHVS, CDR2 FQNEAQ, per germline. CDR3 amino acids: CASSLESQRGIDYNEQFF. DNA for the CDR3: TGTGCCAGCAGCTTAGAGTCCCAGCGGGGGATTGACTACAATGAGCAGTTCTTC. The whole variable domain, filled in from reference TRBV7-8 and TRBJ2-1, reads GAGVSQSPRYKVAKRGQDVALRCDPISGHVSLFWYQQALGQGPEFLTYFQNEAQLDKSGLPSDRFFAERPEGSVSTLKIQRTQQEDSAVYLCASSLESQRGIDYNEQFFGPGTRLTVL.

The genes are TRBV29-1 and TRBJ2-7, with TRBD1 matching 7 bases. The CDR3 consists of 15 residues. V was clipped by 3 bases and J by 2 bases; unmatched bases: 10. The germline CDR1 and CDR2 sequences are SQVTM and ANQGSEA. CDR3 in DNA: TGCAGCGTTGACGATAAACAGGGGCCCGCCTACGAGCAGTACTTC. Amino acids: CSVDDKQGPAYEQYF.

The chain uses TRBV28 and TRBJ2-5; weak D call: TRBD1 (6 bases). Germline assignment: CDR1 MDHEN and CDR2 SYDVKM. The CDR3 sequence is 15 residues long. The V and J ends lost 4 bases and 4 bases respectively, with 16 bases between them. CDR3 residues: CASSSGAGSGETQYF. CDR3 nucleotides: TGTGCCAGCAGTTCAGGGGCAGGGAGTGGAGAGACCCAGTACTTC.

The genes are TRBV9 and TRBJ1-2, with TRBD1 identical over 7 bases. CDR3 length: 13 residues. Unmatched junction bases numbered 3, after V lost 6 bases and J lost 1 base. Per the germline V gene, CDR1 is SGDLS and CDR2 is YYNGEE. CDR3 region: CASNNRGNYGYTF. CDR3 DNA sequence: TGTGCCAGCAACAACAGGGGTAACTATGGCTACACCTTC. Based on the CDR3 plus reference TRBV9 and TRBJ1-2, the full variable domain is DSGVTQTPKHLITATGQRVTLRCSPRSGDLSVYWYQQSLDQGLQFLIQYYNGEERAKGNILERFSAQQFPDLHSELNLSSLELGDSALYFCASNNRGNYGYTFGSGTRLTVV.

This clone was observed once. The chain uses TRBV6-6 and TRBJ2-7, with a tentative D call TRBD2 (7 bases). The CDR3 covers 15 residues. Germline V gene lookup returns CDR1 MNHNY and CDR2 SVGAGI (reference sequence). V was shortened by 0 bases and J by 1 base, with 10 bases between the two germline ends. CDR3 loop: CASSYSRGGSYEQYF. CDR3 bases: TGTGCCAGCAGTTACTCCAGGGGAGGGTCCTACGAGCAGTACTTC.

The chain employs TRBV28 and TRBJ2-7; 11 bases align to TRBD1. The CDR3 has 13 residues. V was pared by 4 bases and J by 7 bases, with 3 bases of the junction left unmatched. CDR1 MDHEN and CDR2 SYDVKM come from the germline V gene. Here the CDR3 DNA reads TGTGCCAGCAGTTCCGGGACAGGGGGAGAGCAGTACTTC. Protein: CASSSGTGGEQYF.

This chain uses TRBV19 with TRBJ1-5, with 8 bases aligning to TRBD1. Germline trimming cut 4 bases from V and 5 bases from J; bases unmatched to any gene: 4. The CDR3 has 14 residues. Germline values: CDR1 LNHDA, CDR2 SQIVND (reference sequence). The chain's CDR3 is CASSTTRGHQPQHF. In DNA form, the CDR3 reads TGTGCCAGTAGTACCACCAGGGGGCATCAGCCCCAGCATTTT.

CDR3 sequence: CASSLEQGSGVPYEQYV. The CDR3 DNA follows: TGTGCCAGCAGTTTGGAGCAGGGCTCAGGAGTCCCCTACGAGCAGTACGTC. The gene calls are TRBV6-2 or TRBV6-3 and TRBJ2-7; D may be TRBD1 (5 bases). Germline CDR1 reads MNHEY; CDR2 reads SVGEGT. This CDR3 spans 17 amino acids. The V and J ends lost 4 bases and 2 bases respectively, with 21 bases between them.

The chain carries TRBV28 and TRBJ1-3; D is ambiguous. CDR1 is MDHEN and CDR2 is SYDVKM in the germline V gene. Trimming shortened V by 8 bases and J by 0 bases, and 8 bases separated the two germline ends. The CDR3 runs to 13 residues. The CDR3 loop reads CASGINSGNTIYF. CDR3 in DNA: TGTGCCAGCGGCATAAACTCTGGAAACACCATATATTTT.

The rearrangement joins TRBV13 to TRBJ1-2; a weak D match, TRBD1 (6 bases). There are 15 residues in the CDR3. V lost 4 bases, J lost 4 bases, and 16 bases lay in between. Germline-derived CDR1 and CDR2 are PRHDT and FYEKMQ (reference sequence). Here the CDR3 DNA reads TGTGCCAGCAGCTCGGGCGGGGGCGCTGGCTATGGCTACACCTTC. Its translation is CASSSGGGAGYGYTF.

V usage is TRBV2 and J usage is TRBJ1-2; the D gene is possibly TRBD1 (6 bases). CDR1 and CDR2 (germline): SNHLY, FYNNEI. The CDR3 sequence is 14 residues long. Between the trimmed V and J ends, which lost 8 bases and 0 bases, there was a span of 13 bases. The CDR3 sequence is CASASTGANYGYTF. The CDR3 DNA follows: TGTGCCAGCGCCTCGACAGGAGCTAACTATGGCTACACCTTC.

V is TRBV18 and J is TRBJ1-6; no clear D. From germline, CDR1 is KGHSH and CDR2 LQKENI. The CDR3 spans 13 residues. Trimming stripped 6 bases from V and 8 bases from J, with 11 bases between. CDR3 protein: CASSGGLDSPLHF. In DNA form, the CDR3 reads TGTGCCAGCTCCGGAGGGCTGGATTCACCCCTCCACTTT.